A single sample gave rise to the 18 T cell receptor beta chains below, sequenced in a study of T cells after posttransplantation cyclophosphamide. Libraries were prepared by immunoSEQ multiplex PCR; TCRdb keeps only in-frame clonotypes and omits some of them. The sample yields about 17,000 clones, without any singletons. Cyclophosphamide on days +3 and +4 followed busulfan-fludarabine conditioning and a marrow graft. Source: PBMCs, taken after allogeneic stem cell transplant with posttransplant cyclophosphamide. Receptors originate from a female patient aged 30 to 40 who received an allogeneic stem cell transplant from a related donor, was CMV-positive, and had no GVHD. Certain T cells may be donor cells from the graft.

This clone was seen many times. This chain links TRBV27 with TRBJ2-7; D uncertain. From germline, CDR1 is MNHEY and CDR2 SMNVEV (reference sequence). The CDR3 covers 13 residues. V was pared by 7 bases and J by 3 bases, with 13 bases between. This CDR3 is CASTSWQNYEQYF. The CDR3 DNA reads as TGTGCCAGCACCTCATGGCAGAACTACGAGCAGTACTTC.

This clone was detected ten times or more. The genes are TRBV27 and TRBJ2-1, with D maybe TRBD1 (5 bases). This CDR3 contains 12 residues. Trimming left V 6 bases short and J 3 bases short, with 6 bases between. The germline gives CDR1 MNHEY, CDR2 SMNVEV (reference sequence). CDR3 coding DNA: TGTGCCAGCAGGGACAACTACAATGAGCAGTTCTTC. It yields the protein CASRDNYNEQFF.

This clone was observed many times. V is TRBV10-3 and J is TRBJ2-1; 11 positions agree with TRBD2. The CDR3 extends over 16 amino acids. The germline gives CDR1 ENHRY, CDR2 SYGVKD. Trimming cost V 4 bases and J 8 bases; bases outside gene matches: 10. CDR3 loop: CAISVFSGRAKDEQFF. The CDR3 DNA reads TGTGCCATCAGTGTATTTAGCGGGAGGGCCAAGGATGAGCAGTTCTTC.

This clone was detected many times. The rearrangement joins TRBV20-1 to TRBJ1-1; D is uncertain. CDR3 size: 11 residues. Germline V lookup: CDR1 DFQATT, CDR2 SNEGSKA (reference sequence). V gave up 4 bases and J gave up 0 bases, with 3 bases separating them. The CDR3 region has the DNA TGCAGTGCTACTGTGAACACTGAAGCTTTCTTT. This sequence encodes CSATVNTEAFF.

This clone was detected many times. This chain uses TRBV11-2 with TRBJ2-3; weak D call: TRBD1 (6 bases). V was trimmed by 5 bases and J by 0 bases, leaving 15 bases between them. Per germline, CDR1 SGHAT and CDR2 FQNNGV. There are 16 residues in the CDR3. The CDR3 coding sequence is TGTGCCAGCAGCGCCCGGGCGGACAGAAGCACAGATACGCAGTATTTT. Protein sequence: CASSARADRSTDTQYF.

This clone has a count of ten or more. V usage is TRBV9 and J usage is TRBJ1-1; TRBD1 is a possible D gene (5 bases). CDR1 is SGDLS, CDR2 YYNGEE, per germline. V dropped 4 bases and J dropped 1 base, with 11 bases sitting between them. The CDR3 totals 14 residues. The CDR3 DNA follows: TGTGCCAGCAGCTCTTCCGGGGGGAACACTGAAGCTTTCTTT. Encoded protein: CASSSSGGNTEAFF.

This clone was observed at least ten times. The CDR3 sequence: CASSFLGLAGETNNEQFF. The CDR3 region has the DNA TGCGCCAGCAGCTTTCTCGGACTAGCGGGAGAAACGAACAATGAGCAGTTCTTC. V is TRBV4-1 and J is TRBJ2-1; the match to TRBD2 covers 13 bases. The CDR3 sequence is 18 residues long. The V segment lost 5 bases and the J segment 5 bases; nucleotides outside the gene matches: 12. Germline assignment: CDR1 MGHRA and CDR2 YSYEKL.

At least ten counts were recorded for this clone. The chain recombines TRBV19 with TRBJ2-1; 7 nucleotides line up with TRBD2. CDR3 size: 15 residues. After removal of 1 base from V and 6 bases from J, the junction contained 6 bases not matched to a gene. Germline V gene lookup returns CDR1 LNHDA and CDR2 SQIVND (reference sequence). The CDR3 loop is CASSIVGGSVNEQFF. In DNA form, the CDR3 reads TGTGCCAGTAGTATAGTTGGCGGGAGTGTCAATGAGCAGTTCTTC. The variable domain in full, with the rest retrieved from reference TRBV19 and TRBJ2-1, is DGGITQSPKYLFRKEGQNVTLSCEQNLNHDAMYWYRQDPGQGLRLIYYSQIVNDFQKGDIAEGYSVSREKKESFPLTVTSAQKNPTAFYLCASSIVGGSVNEQFFGPGTRLTVL.

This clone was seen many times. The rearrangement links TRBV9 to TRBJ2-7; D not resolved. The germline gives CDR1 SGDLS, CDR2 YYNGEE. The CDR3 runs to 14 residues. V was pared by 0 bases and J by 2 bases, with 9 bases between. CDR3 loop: CASSVASFPYEQYF. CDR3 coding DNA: TGTGCCAGCAGCGTAGCGTCTTTTCCCTACGAGCAGTACTTC.

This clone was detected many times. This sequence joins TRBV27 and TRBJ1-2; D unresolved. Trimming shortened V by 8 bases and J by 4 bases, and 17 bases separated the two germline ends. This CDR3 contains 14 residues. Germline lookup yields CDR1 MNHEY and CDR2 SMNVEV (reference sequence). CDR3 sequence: CASRNINHAYGYTF. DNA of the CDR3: TGTGCCAGCCGAAACATCAACCACGCCTATGGCTACACCTTC.

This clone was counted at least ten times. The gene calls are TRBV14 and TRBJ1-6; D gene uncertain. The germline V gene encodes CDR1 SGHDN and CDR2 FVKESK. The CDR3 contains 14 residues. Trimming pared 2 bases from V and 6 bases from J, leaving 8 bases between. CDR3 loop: CASSQRGGNSPLHF. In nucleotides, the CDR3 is TGTGCCAGCAGCCAACGGGGTGGTAATTCACCCCTCCACTTT.

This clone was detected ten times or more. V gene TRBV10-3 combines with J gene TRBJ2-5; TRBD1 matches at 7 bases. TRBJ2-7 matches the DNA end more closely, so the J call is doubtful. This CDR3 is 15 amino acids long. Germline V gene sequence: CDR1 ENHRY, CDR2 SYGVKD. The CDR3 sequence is CAISVGQSLSYEQYF. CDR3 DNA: TGTGCCATCAGTGTGGGACAGAGTCTCTCCTACGAGCAGTACTTC.

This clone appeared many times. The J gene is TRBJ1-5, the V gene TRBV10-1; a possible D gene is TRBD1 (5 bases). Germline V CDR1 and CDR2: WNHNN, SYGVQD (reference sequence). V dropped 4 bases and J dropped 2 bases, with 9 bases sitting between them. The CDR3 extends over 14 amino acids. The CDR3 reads CASSGAGGNQPQHF. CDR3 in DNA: TGCGCCAGCAGTGGAGCGGGGGGCAATCAGCCCCAGCATTTT.

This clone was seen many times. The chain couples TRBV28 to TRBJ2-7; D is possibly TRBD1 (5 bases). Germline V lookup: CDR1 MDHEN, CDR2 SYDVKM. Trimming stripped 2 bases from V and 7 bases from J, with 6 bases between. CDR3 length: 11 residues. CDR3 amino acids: CASSLGAEQYF. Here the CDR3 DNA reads TGTGCCAGCAGTTTAGGGGCAGAGCAGTACTTC.

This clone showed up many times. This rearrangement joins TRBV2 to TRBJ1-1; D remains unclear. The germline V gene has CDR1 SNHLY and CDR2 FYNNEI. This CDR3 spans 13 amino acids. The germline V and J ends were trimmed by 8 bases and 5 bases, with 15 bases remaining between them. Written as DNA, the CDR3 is TGTGCCAGCCGGCTCTTTTGGAGAACTGAAGCTTTCTTT. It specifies CASRLFWRTEAFF. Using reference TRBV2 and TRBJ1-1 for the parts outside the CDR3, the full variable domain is EPEVTQTPSHQVTQMGQEVILRCVPISNHLYFYWYRQILGQKVEFLVSFYNNEISEKSEIFDDQFSVERPDGSNFTLKIRSTKLEDSAMYFCASRLFWRTEAFFGQGTRLTVV.

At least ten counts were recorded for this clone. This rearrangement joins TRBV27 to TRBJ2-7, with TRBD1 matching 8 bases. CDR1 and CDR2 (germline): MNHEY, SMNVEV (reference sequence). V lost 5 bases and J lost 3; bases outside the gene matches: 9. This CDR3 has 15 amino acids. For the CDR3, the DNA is TGTGCCAGCAGTCAAACAGGGGGTCTCAACTACGAGCAGTACTTC. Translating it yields CASSQTGGLNYEQYF.

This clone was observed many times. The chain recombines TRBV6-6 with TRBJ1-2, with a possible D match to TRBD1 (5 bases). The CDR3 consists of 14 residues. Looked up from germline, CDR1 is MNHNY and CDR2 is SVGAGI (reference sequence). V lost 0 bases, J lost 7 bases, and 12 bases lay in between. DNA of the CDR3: TGTGCCAGCAGTTACTCCTACGGCCAGGGTGGCTACACCTTC. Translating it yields CASSYSYGQGGYTF.

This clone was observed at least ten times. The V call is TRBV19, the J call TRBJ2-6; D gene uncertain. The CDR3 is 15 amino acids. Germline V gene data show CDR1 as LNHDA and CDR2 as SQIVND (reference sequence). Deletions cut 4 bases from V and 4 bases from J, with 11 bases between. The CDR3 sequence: CASSSVRRGANVLTF. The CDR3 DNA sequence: TGTGCCAGTAGTAGTGTCCGTCGGGGGGCCAACGTCCTGACTTTC.